This TCR beta chain stems from a study of regulatory T cells in long-lasting Graves disease (dated by TCRdb to about 2021). Describing the broader study: To count as having persistent Graves' disease, a patient had to have received antithyroid drug treatment for over 5 years with TSH receptor autoantibodies remaining persistently positive. Peripheral blood TCR sequencing and RNA sequencing compared persistent Graves' disease patients with newly diagnosed Graves' disease patients. The study was conducted in China and was registered as a clinical trial. A total of about 33 samples underwent TCR sequencing, from 13 patients with persistent Graves' disease and about 20 patients with newly diagnosed Graves' disease. Antithyroid drugs had been taken for approximately ten years on average by persistent Graves' disease patients in the clinical cohort.

This clonotype was recorded many times. Its specific antigen is unknown. Per-nucleotide qualities are absent, and no much larger clonotype sits a single base away. On the study overall, not on this receptor specifically: Persistent disease showed preferential use of TRBV28, TRBJ1-2 and TRBJ2-5, whereas newly diagnosed disease favored TRBV20-1 and TRBJ2-1. Sequencing and analysis were restricted to the TCR beta chain. Compared with newly diagnosed patients, patients with persistent Graves' disease had lower TCR Shannon entropy and fewer highly expanded clones, which suggests clonal expansion. Because the primary lesion, thyroid tissue, could not be accessed, the study looked at peripheral blood alone. More public clonotypes were shared among persistent patients (2,741) than among newly diagnosed patients (more than 950). As a limitation, the authors acknowledged that the small sample size may reduce accuracy.

V lost 6 bases and J lost 5 bases; the stretch between them is 13 bases long. Reading the germline V gene gives CDR1 LGHNT and CDR2 FRNRAP. Inclusive of the bounding cysteine and phenylalanine, the CDR3 is 13 residues long. Just the 39-base CDR3 DNA is kept, in frame starting at base 1. Library construction relied on multiplex PCR. The sequencer listed for this sample is Illumina HiSeq 4000. To build TCR beta libraries, CDR3 regions were amplified by Arm-PCR using iRepertoire HTBI primers. PCR products were gel purified before sequencing. Turning to the authors' computational methods: Gene usage analysis of CDR3 amino acid clonotypes relied on the approximately 68 TRBV and 14 TRBJ segments identified across samples. Filtered high-quality paired reads were merged into contigs using COPE and FqMerger. BLAST was used to align contigs to the IMGT TRBV, TRBD and TRBJ reference genes, and CDR3 was defined following IMGT. Any clonotype with a frequency above 0.1% was counted as a highly expanded clone. Shannon entropy was used to measure repertoire diversity, and the Gini coefficient was used to measure V-J evenness. Public clonotypes were defined as clonotypes shared by more than one individual. TCRdb took the public reads, trimmed them with fastp at Q25, ran MiXCR for clone calling and kept in-frame beta chains. Under each unique CDR3 protein, matching rows form one entry showing the most common genes and DNA. TCRdb assigned the V and J calls; the authors' analysis was not used. The table for this sample lists approximately 400,000 distinct CDR3 sequences; less than 25% of them were counted only once. The biggest ten clones account for about a fifth of the sample.

The meaning of the sample's time point label: persistent/refractory GD, antithyroid drugs over 5 years with positive TRAb. For both TCR sequencing and RNA sequencing, RNA was extracted from PBMCs in TRIzol. Graves' disease was diagnosed according to American Thyroid Association guidelines. The patients came from an endocrinology department in Xi'an, China. From each patient, 7.5 to 10 milliliters of peripheral blood was collected into an EDTA anticoagulant tube. Ficoll Paque Plus density gradient separation was used to isolate PBMCs, and no further T cell sorting was performed. An Agilent 2100 Bioanalyzer and agarose gel were used to check RNA quality, while a NanoDrop 2000 measured RNA concentration.

The chain employs TRBV12-5 and TRBJ2-5; the D gene assignment is ambiguous. This clonotype was obtained from a female donor with Graves disease. This material consisted of peripheral blood mononuclear cells (PBMCs), taken when the disease was refractory, from a patient treated with antithyroid drugs. CDR3 sequence: CASGRPNGETQYF. Here is the DNA: TGTGCTAGTGGCCGTCCCAACGGGGAGACCCAGTACTTC.